Listed below are T cell receptor beta chains from one sample, sequenced in a study of response to subunit inactivated influenza vaccine. Via MiXCR, TCRdb re-called the RT-PCR reads, giving one row per CDR3 protein. The repertoire consists of hundreds of thousands of distinct CDR3 sequences, with approximately 14% occurring once and the leading ten covering roughly 11%. Specimen: PBMCs from blood, collected about 13 days after vaccination. These receptors were collected from a man aged 45-60 years who received an inactivated influenza vaccine. CDR3s include the opening cysteine and the closing phenylalanine or tryptophan. D genes are given only for firm matches. The size of a clone is reported for some rows only, either as once, few or many, or as a class for expanded clones.

length: 12
size: many
V: TRBV12-3/TRBV12-4
D: -
J: TRBJ1-4
DNA: TGTGCCAGCAGCTTCCTGAATGAAAAACTGTTTTTT
CDR3: CASSFLNEKLFF

length: 12
size: -
V: TRBV20-1
D: -
J: TRBJ1-2
DNA: TGCAGTGCTCCAGGGTCGGGCTATGGCTACACCTTC
CDR3: CSAPGSGYGYTF

length: 13
size: few
V: TRBV7-9
D: -
J: TRBJ2-1
DNA: TGTGCCAGCAGCTTCGGCGAGAACAATGAGCAGTTCTTC
CDR3: CASSFGENNEQFF

length: 12
size: -
V: TRBV12-3/TRBV12-4
D: -
J: TRBJ1-5
DNA: TGTGCCAGCAGCCCCACGTTTCAGCCCCAGCATTTT
CDR3: CASSPTFQPQHF

length: 16
size: many
V: TRBV24-1
D: -
J: TRBJ2-3
DNA: TGTGCCACCAGTGACCTGCAACTGGGCGGGACAGATACGCAGTATTTT
CDR3: CATSDLQLGGTDTQYF

length: 15
size: many
V: TRBV6-1
D: TRBD1
J: TRBJ1-6
DNA: TGTGCCAGCAGGCCCGGTTGGGACAGATTTTCACCCCTCCACTTT
CDR3: CASRPGWDRFSPLHF

length: 18
size: many
V: TRBV11-2
D: TRBD2
J: TRBJ2-1
DNA: TGTGCCAGCAGCACTCGACTAGCGGGGGGATACTCCTACAATGAGCAGTTCTTC
CDR3: CASSTRLAGGYSYNEQFF

length: 14
size: few
V: TRBV6-2/TRBV6-3
D: TRBD1
J: TRBJ1-1
DNA: TGTGCCATTCGACCACAGGGGGCAAGGTCTGAAGCTTTCTTT
CDR3: CAIRPQGARSEAFF

length: 15
size: few
V: TRBV4-3
D: -
J: TRBJ2-1
DNA: TGCGCCAGCAGCCAAGTAATCAGCTCCTACAATGAGCAGTTCTTC
CDR3: CASSQVISSYNEQFF

length: 15
size: many
V: TRBV20-1
D: -
J: TRBJ2-3
DNA: TGCAGTGCTAGAGATCAGGACAGACTCACAGATACGCAGTATTTT
CDR3: CSARDQDRLTDTQYF

length: 13
size: few
V: TRBV14
D: -
J: TRBJ2-1
DNA: TGTGCCAGCAGCCCCGGGCCGCTCACGGGGCAGTTCTTC
CDR3: CASSPGPLTGQFF

length: 15
size: -
V: TRBV4-3
D: -
J: TRBJ2-2
DNA: TGCGCCAGCAGCCCTCGTGGAGGGAGCACCGGGGAGCTGTTTTTT
CDR3: CASSPRGGSTGELFF

length: 12
size: few
V: TRBV12-3/TRBV12-4
D: TRBD1
J: TRBJ1-1
DNA: TGTGCCAGCAGTAGGGGGCCCACTGAAGCTTTCTTT
CDR3: CASSRGPTEAFF

length: 15
size: few
V: TRBV5-1
D: -
J: TRBJ2-2
DNA: TGCGCCAGCAGAGGGGGAGTCGAGAGCACCGGGGAGCTGTTTTTT
CDR3: CASRGGVESTGELFF

length: 11
size: many
V: TRBV5-1
D: -
J: TRBJ2-7
DNA: TGCGCCAGCAGGGGAGAGACAGCCTCTTACTTC
CDR3: CASRGETASYF

length: 13
size: -
V: TRBV18
D: -
J: TRBJ2-5
DNA: TGTGCCAGCTCGCAACTTGAAAATTGGACCCAGTACTTC
CDR3: CASSQLENWTQYF

length: 15
size: -
V: TRBV28
D: TRBD1
J: TRBJ2-5
DNA: TGTGCCAGCAGTCCGACAGGGGGGGTCGGGGAGACCCAGTACTTC
CDR3: CASSPTGGVGETQYF

length: 15
size: many
V: TRBV18
D: -
J: TRBJ2-5
DNA: TGTGCCAGCTCACCATGGGCCCCCGCGGCAGAGACCCAGTACTTC
CDR3: CASSPWAPAAETQYF

length: 13
size: few
V: TRBV7-3
D: -
J: TRBJ1-1
DNA: TGTGCCAGCAGTGTAAAAACGAACACTGAAGCTTTCTTT
CDR3: CASSVKTNTEAFF

length: 12
size: -
V: TRBV29-1
D: TRBD1
J: TRBJ2-4
DNA: TGCAGCGTTGTCGCACAGGGGAACATTCAGTACTTC
CDR3: CSVVAQGNIQYF

length: 17
size: many
V: TRBV28
D: TRBD1
J: TRBJ1-5
DNA: TGTGCCAGCAGTTTGGGACAGGGTCTCTATAGCAATCAGCCCCAGCATTTT
CDR3: CASSLGQGLYSNQPQHF

length: 13
size: few
V: TRBV30
D: -
J: TRBJ1-5
DNA: TGTGCCTGGAGTGTAAAGTCACTTCAGCCCCAGCATTTT
CDR3: CAWSVKSLQPQHF

length: 14
size: few
V: TRBV7-2
D: TRBD1
J: TRBJ2-1
DNA: TGTGCCAGCAGCCAAGACAGGGGAACAGGCGAGCAGTTCTTC
CDR3: CASSQDRGTGEQFF

length: 14
size: -
V: TRBV6-2/TRBV6-3
D: -
J: TRBJ2-1
DNA: TGTGCCAGCAGCCGCCTCGGGACAAGCAATGAGCAGTTCTTC
CDR3: CASSRLGTSNEQFF